A selection of T cell receptor beta chains follows, all from one sample in a study of T-cell memory formation after mild COVID-19. Each CDR3 protein is one row after TCRdb ran MiXCR on the 5' RACE reads. Counted here are roughly 190,000 distinct CDR3 sequences, 25% to 35% occurring once; the ten biggest clones make up roughly 11%. The sequencing input was PBMCs or a T cell subset sorted from them (not recorded which). These receptors were obtained from an adult woman who had mild COVID-19 (a few samples of this study predate the infection). Cell type and time point are not known. The conserved cysteine and the conserved F or W are not part of the CDR3 here. Expanded clones get a size class; other rows say once, few or many, or leave the size out.

V: TRBV7-7
size: -
J: TRBJ2-1
length: 14
CDR3: ASARTSGTSYNEQF

V: TRBV19
size: -
J: TRBJ2-1
length: 13
CDR3: ASSVSGIYYNEQF

V: TRBV12-3/TRBV12-4
size: -
J: TRBJ2-7
length: 12
CDR3: ASTPGPTSNEQY

V: TRBV9
size: few
J: TRBJ2-5
length: 15
CDR3: ASSGFSSGRYQETQY

V: TRBV18
size: -
J: TRBJ1-2
length: 17
CDR3: ASSPPLLPRDRSLYGYT

V: TRBV6-5
size: -
J: TRBJ1-1
length: 11
CDR3: ASSPRPNTEAF

V: TRBV7-2
size: many
J: TRBJ2-1
length: 14
CDR3: ASSLVLAGGYNEQF

V: TRBV6-1
size: -
J: TRBJ2-1
length: 9
CDR3: ACRANNEQF

V: TRBV7-9
size: -
J: TRBJ1-2
length: 13
CDR3: ASSQSLRTGEGYT

V: TRBV29-1
size: many
J: TRBJ2-6
length: 14
CDR3: SVRGVSGSWANVLT

V: TRBV25-1
size: -
J: TRBJ2-5
length: 11
CDR3: ASSEYILKTQY

V: TRBV5-1
size: -
J: TRBJ2-2
length: 13
CDR3: ASSLSSVGTGELF

V: TRBV6-2/TRBV6-3
size: many
J: TRBJ2-7
length: 9
CDR3: ASSSFYEQY

V: TRBV3-1
size: -
J: TRBJ2-1
length: 11
CDR3: ASSQDLVNEQF

V: TRBV7-7
size: -
J: TRBJ2-1
length: 13
CDR3: ASSFRASSYNEQF

V: TRBV5-1
size: few
J: TRBJ2-3
length: 13
CDR3: ASSLVREVADTQY

V: TRBV5-1
size: few
J: TRBJ1-1
length: 12
CDR3: ASSSPGPLAEAF

V: TRBV4-1
size: -
J: TRBJ2-3
length: 14
CDR3: ASSPNRPEWPDTQY

V: TRBV12-3/TRBV12-4
size: -
J: TRBJ2-3
length: 13
CDR3: ASSFGGVNTDTQY

V: TRBV6-2/TRBV6-3
size: -
J: TRBJ2-1
length: 11
CDR3: ASSRTSGPEQF

V: TRBV18
size: -
J: TRBJ1-2
length: 11
CDR3: ASSSGQDYGYT

V: TRBV25-1
size: few
J: TRBJ2-7
length: 13
CDR3: ASSVSGTGDYEQY

V: TRBV4-2
size: -
J: TRBJ1-1
length: 14
CDR3: ASSRSGTGANTEAF

V: TRBV11-3
size: -
J: TRBJ2-7
length: 12
CDR3: ASSRLAGVYEQY

V: TRBV6-5
size: -
J: TRBJ2-1
length: 13
CDR3: ASSYSIAGGHEQF

V: TRBV12-3/TRBV12-4
size: -
J: TRBJ2-7
length: 13
CDR3: ASSQVGLAEYEQY

V: TRBV7-2
size: -
J: TRBJ2-1
length: 13
CDR3: ASSSAGGPYNEQF

V: TRBV5-1
size: -
J: TRBJ2-5
length: 12
CDR3: ASSLRDGQETQY

V: TRBV12-3/TRBV12-4
size: -
J: TRBJ1-4
length: 12
CDR3: ASSLRRVGEKLF